This T cell receptor (beta chain) was sequenced for a study of Ad26.COV2.S vaccination and SARS-CoV-2 variants. Study as a whole: Ad26.COV2.S shots went into the muscle once or twice, 56 days apart.

The method was immunoSEQ multiplex PCR; TCRdb's version includes in-frame clones alone and lacks a portion of them. The sample yields about 350,000 clones, less than 90% seen once. With regard to this clone: The antigen remains undetermined. This same CDR3 is encoded by further DNA sequences in the sample.

Treatment of the sample: some 20 received Ad26.COV2.S at low or high dose, single or two shots; a few received placebo; per-sample allocation not given. Sampling took place 63 days after the first vaccine or placebo injection. Findings and limits, study-wide: Reportedly, after vaccination the spike-specific CD8+ and CD4+ T cell responses displayed substantial breadth. Vaccine recipients posted higher spike-specific TCR breadth than their placebo counterparts.

The receptor's source is a person aged 18-65 years who received the Ad26.COV2.S COVID-19 vaccine or a placebo. The sequenced sample was peripheral blood, obtained in a trial of Ad26.COV2.S vaccine versus placebo.

The CDR3 here is CASSQGYEQYF. CDR3 coding DNA: TGTGCCAGCAGCCAGGGCTACGAGCAGTACTTC. This rearrangement joins TRBV3-1 (or the pseudogene TRBV3-2) to TRBJ2-7; D gene ambiguous. The CDR3 length is 11 residues. Germline loops: CDR1 LGHDT, CDR2 YNNKEL (reference sequence). The ends were cut back, 3 bases at V and 3 bases at J, with 3 bases in the middle.